This T cell receptor beta chain was captured by sequencing in a study of cytomegalovirus exposure and HLA in healthy donors. Study-wide findings and caveats: TCR beta sequences reportedly predicted most subjects' HLA-A and HLA-B alleles accurately.

As regards this clone: Its antigen is still unknown.

Primers: 60 Vbeta forward and 13 Jbeta reverse. Libraries were prepared by immunoSEQ multiplex PCR; TCRdb keeps only in-frame clonotypes and omits some of them. The repertoire holds around 130,000 clones, with 80% to 85% as singletons. Germline CDR1 and CDR2: MGHDK and SYGVNS. J lost 3 bases, V lost 4 bases, and 10 bases had no gene match. The CDR3 loop spans 18 amino acids. This sequence originates from a woman in her 40s in good health and CMV-seronegative. V and J are TRBV25-1 and TRBJ2-6; 9 nucleotides align to TRBD1. The source material was PBMCs. The DNA for the CDR3 is TGTGCCAGCAGTGCTCCACCCGGGACAGGGTATGGGGCCAACGTCCTGACTTTC. Protein: CASSAPPGTGYGANVLTF. Full variable domain (missing parts from reference TRBV25-1 and TRBJ2-6): EADIYQTPRYLVIGTGKKITLECSQTMGHDKMYWYQQDPGMELHLIHYSYGVNSTEKGDLSSESTVSRIRTEHFPLTLESARPSHTSQYLCASSAPPGTGYGANVLTFGAGSRLTVL.